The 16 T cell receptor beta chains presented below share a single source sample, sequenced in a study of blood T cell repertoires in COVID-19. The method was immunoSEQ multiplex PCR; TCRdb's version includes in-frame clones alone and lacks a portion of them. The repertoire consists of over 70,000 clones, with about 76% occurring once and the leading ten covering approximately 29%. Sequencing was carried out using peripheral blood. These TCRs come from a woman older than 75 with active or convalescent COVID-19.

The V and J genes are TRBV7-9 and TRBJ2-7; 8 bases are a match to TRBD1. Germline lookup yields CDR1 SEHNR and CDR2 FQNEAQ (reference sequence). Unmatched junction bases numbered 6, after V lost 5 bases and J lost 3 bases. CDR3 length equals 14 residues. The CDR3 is CASSPTGQVYEQYF. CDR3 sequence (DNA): TGTGCCAGCAGCCCGACGGGACAGGTCTACGAGCAGTACTTC.

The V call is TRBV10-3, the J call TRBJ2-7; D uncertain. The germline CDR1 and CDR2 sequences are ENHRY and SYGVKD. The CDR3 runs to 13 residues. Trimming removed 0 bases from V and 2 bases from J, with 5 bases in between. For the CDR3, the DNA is TGTGCCATCAGTGAGTCCACAGCCTACGAGCAGTACTTC. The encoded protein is CAISESTAYEQYF.

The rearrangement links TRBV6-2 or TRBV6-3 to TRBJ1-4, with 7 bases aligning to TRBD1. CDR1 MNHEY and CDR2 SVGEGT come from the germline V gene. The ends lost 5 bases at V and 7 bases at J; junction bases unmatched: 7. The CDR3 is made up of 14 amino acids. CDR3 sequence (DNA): TGTGCCAGCAGTCCCGCATACAGGGGTGAAAAACTGTTTTTT. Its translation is CASSPAYRGEKLFF.

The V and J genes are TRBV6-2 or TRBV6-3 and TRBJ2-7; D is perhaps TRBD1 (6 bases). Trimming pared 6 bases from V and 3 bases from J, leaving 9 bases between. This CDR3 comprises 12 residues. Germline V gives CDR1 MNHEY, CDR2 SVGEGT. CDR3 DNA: TGTGCCAGCAGCCAGGGGTACTACGAGCAGTACTTC. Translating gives CASSQGYYEQYF.

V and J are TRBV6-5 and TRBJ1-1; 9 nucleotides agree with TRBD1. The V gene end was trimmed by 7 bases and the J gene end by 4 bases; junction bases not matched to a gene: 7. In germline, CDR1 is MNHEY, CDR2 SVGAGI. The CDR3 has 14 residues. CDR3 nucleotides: TGTGCCAGCAAGCCGGGACAGGGTTCCACTGAAGCTTTCTTT. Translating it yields CASKPGQGSTEAFF.

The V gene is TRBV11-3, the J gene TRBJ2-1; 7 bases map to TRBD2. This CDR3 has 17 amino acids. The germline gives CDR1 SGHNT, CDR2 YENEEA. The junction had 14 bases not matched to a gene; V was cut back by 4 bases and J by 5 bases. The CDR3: CASSSLNRWGGNNEQFF. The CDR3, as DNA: TGTGCCAGCAGCTCTCTCAACCGGTGGGGGGGGAACAATGAGCAGTTCTTC. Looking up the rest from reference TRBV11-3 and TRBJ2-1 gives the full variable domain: EAGVVQSPRYKIIEKKQPVAFWCNPISGHNTLYWYLQNLGQGPELLIRYENEEAVDDSQLPKDRFSAERLKGVDSTLKIQPAELGDSAVYLCASSSLNRWGGNNEQFFGPGTRLTVL.

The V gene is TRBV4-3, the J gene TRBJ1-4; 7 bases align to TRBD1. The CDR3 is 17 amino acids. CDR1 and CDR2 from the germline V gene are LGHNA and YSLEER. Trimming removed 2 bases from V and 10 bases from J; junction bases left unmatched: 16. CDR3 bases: TGCGCCAGCAGCCAAAGTAGTACGGGACCAGGGGGTGGAAAACTGTTTTTT. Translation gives CASSQSSTGPGGGKLFF.

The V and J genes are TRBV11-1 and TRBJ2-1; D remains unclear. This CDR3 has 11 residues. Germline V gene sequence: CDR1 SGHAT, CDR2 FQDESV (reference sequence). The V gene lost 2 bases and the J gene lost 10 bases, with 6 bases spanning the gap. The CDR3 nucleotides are TGTGCCAGCAGCTTAAAGCGAGAGCAGTTCTTC. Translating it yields CASSLKREQFF.

This CDR3 reads CASSLTTLAEEQFF. In DNA, the CDR3 is TGTGCCAGCAGCCTTACAACCTTAGCGGAAGAGCAGTTCTTC. The rearrangement uses TRBV14 and TRBJ2-1; D is possibly TRBD2 (6 bases). The V end lost 4 bases, the J end lost 10 bases, and 17 bases lay between the germline ends. Germline loops: CDR1 SGHDN, CDR2 FVKESK. CDR3 length: 14 residues.

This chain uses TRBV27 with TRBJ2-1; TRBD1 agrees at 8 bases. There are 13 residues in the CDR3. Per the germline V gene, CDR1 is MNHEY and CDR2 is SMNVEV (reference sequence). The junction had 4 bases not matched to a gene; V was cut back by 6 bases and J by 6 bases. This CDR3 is CASSGQGGNEQFF. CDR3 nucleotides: TGTGCCAGCAGCGGACAGGGAGGCAATGAGCAGTTCTTC.

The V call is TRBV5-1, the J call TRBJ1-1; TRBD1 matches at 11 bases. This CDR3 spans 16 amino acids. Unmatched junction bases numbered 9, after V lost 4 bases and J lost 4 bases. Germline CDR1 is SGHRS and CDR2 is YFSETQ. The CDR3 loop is CASSRPSGTGGTEAFF. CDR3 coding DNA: TGCGCCAGCAGCCGCCCTTCCGGGACAGGGGGCACTGAAGCTTTCTTT.

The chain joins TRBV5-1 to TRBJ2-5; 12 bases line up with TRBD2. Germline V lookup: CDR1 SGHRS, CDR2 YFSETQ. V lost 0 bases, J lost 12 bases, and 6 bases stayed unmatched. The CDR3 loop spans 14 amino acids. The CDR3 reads CASSLELAGGSKYF. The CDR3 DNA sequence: TGCGCCAGCAGCTTGGAACTAGCGGGGGGCTCCAAGTACTTC. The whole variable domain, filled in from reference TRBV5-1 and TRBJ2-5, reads KAGVTQTPRYLIKTRGQQVTLSCSPISGHRSVSWYQQTPGQGLQFLFEYFSETQRNKGNFPGRFSGRQFSNSRSEMNVSTLELGDSALYLCASSLELAGGSKYFGPGTRLLVL.

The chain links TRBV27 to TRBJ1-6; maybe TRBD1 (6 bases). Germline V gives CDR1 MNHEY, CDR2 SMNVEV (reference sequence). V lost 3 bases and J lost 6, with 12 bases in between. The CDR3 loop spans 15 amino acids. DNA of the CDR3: TGTGCCAGCAGTTTTCAGCAGGGGACTAATTCACCCCTCCACTTT. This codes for CASSFQQGTNSPLHF.

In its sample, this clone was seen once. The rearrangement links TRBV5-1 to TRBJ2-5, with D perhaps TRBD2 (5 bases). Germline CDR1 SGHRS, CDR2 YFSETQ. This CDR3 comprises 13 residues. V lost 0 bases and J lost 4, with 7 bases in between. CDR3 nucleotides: TGCGCCAGCAGCTTGGCACTAGTAGAGACCCAGTACTTC. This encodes CASSLALVETQYF.

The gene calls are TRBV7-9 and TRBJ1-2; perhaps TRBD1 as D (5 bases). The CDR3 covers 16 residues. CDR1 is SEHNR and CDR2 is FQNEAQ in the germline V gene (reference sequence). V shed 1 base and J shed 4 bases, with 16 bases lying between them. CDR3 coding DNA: TGTGCCAGCAGCTTAGGAGAGCGGGGGTCGGTCTATGGCTACACCTTC. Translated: CASSLGERGSVYGYTF. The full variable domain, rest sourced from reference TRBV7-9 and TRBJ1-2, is DTGVSQNPRHKITKRGQNVTFRCDPISEHNRLYWYRQTLGQGPEFLTYFQNEAQLEKSRLLSDRFSAERPKGSFSTLEIQRTEQGDSAMYLCASSLGERGSVYGYTFGSGTRLTVV.

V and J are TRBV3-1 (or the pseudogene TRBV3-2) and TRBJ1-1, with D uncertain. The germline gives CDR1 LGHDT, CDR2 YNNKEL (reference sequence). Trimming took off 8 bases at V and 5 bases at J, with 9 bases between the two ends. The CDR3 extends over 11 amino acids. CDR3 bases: TGTGCCAGCCTCGGAGGAACTGAAGCTTTCTTT. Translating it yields CASLGGTEAFF.